This T cell receptor (beta chain) originates from a study of CD8+ T cells in alopecia areata. Study information: Treated patients were scored for severity by percent of scalp affected.

CDR3 size: 12 residues. Germline CDR1 reads MGHRA; CDR2 reads YSYEKL. V was shortened by 0 bases and J by 8 bases, with 7 bases between the two germline ends. Sequencing relied on a cDNA template that was reverse transcribed from extracted RNA. TCRdb's copy holds only in-frame clones and misses some; the assay was immunoSEQ multiplex PCR. Among some 110,000 clones, about 61% were seen once, and the ten largest hold 25% to 35%. The treatment here: oral pan-JAK inhibitor, 5-10 mg twice daily. The specimen comprised CD8+ T cells sorted from blood, sampled at week 4, from a patient treated with tofacitinib. This receptor was obtained from a human donor with alopecia areata. V gene TRBV4-1 combines with J gene TRBJ1-2, with D uncertain. In DNA, the CDR3 is TGCGCCAGCAGCCAAGATGGGCACGGCTACACCTTC. This sequence encodes CASSQDGHGYTF.